What follows is one T cell receptor beta chain and its context. Its antigen remains undetermined. There are no base qualities to consult, and no much larger clone falls within one base. Genomic DNA was extracted from sorted cells with the QIAGEN DNeasy Blood and Tissue Kit for TCRbeta CDR3 sequencing. High-throughput TCRbeta CDR3 sequencing was carried out commercially through immunoSEQ, with PCR amplification with bias correction and internal controls included. The study's processing was this. Unique productive TCRbeta sequences were defined by CDR3 nucleotide sequence where primers matched, and otherwise by CDR3 amino acid sequence together with Vbeta and Jbeta genes. To correct sorting error, sequences shared between sorted populations at a frequency ratio of 2:1 or less were removed; the rest were assigned to the higher population. A sequence was defined as donor-reactive if the sequence was expanded at least 5-fold in CFSE-low cells compared with unstimulated cells and had a frequency of at least 0.01% in CFSE-low cells. Jensen-Shannon divergence calculated on the top 100 TCRbeta sequences ranked by frequency was used to measure repertoire divergence. For samples with multiple sequencing runs, sorting error was corrected in each run separately before the runs were combined. Entries here come from immuneACCESS through TCRdb and include only in-frame sequences with V and J called. Some clones fail to appear in such tables; in the studies checked, an unresolved V gene covers under half of the shortfall, and the cause of the remainder is unknown. The D gene and trimming were derived from the DNA, and the V and J assignments and clone size from that table. In all, the sample holds approximately 90,000 clones, and over 85% of those were seen once. Of the sample, 1.5% to 2% falls within the top ten clones.

The record originates from a study of Tregs in tolerant kidney transplant recipients (dated by TCRdb to between 2018 and 2021). At the level of the whole study: TCRbeta sequencing was used in the study to identify donor-specific regulatory T cells before combined kidney and bone marrow transplantation, and the identified cells were then tracked after transplant.

Related donors were used in the transplants with nonmyeloablative bone marrow transplantation, and mixed chimerism was transient in the human trials. Unstimulated Tregs (CD4+CD25+CD127-), CD4+ non-Tregs (CD4+CD25-), CD4 and CD8 cells were FACS-sorted from thawed PBMCs. Patients were 4 combined kidney and bone marrow transplant recipients from the ITN036ST trial, and only these trial subjects had samples available. Healthy control blood was separated into PBMCs by Ficoll density gradient and cryopreserved, and patient PBMCs were collected both before and after transplant. Beyond this particular receptor, the publication reports: In tolerant patients, donor-specific Tregs expanded more than Tregs overall, which suggests antigen-driven rather than nonspecific expansion. For some patients, the PCR primers changed as time went on, which meant samples from those patients could not be compared with one another at the nucleotide level. Biological reproducibility was not directly addressed, though technical replication error appeared minimal. The study was constrained by small patient numbers, and validation of the findings is required in larger populations and under other immunosuppression protocols. Expanding Tregs with activated donor B cells appeared to identify the most biologically relevant and donor-specific TCRbeta repertoire.

The germline V gene (reference sequence) supplies CDR1 LNHNV and CDR2 YYDKDF. V sheds 3 bases and J sheds 7 bases, leaving 12 bases between their ends. CDR3 length: 13 amino acids, cysteine to phenylalanine. This entry keeps only the CDR3 DNA: 39 bases, framed from base 1. The starting material was CD4+ T cells from blood (PBMCs), obtained 12 months after the transplant. This receptor was taken from a human patient who received a combined kidney and bone marrow transplant. Some T cells may have been brought in with the graft after a transplant. Recombination joined TRBV15 with TRBJ2-5, with TRBD1 perhaps the D gene, on 6 matching bases. DNA sequence: TGTGCCACCAGCAGGGACAGCTTGGGGACCCAGTACTTC. Translated, it gives CATSRDSLGTQYF.